Sequencing of this TCR beta chain was carried out in a study of T-cell memory formation after mild COVID-19. Study-level results: Cross-reactive memory apparently joined, as some responding clones appeared in pre-infection memory.

TCRdb re-derived calls from the 5' RACE reads in MiXCR, one entry per CDR3 protein. Of nearly 110,000 distinct CDR3 sequences listed, over 13% are singletons. A remark on this clonotype: Its antigen is undetermined.

The material sequenced was PBMCs or a T cell subset sorted from them (not recorded which). The sequence came from a young man who had mild COVID-19 (a few samples of this study predate the infection). Cell type and time point are not known.

This chain's CDR3 is CASSQGRLTGAGANVLTF. CDR3 sequence (DNA): TGTGCCAGCAGCCAAGGACGCCTGACGGGGGCGGGGGCCAACGTCCTGACTTTC. The chain couples TRBV4-2 to TRBJ2-6; D assignment may be TRBD1 or TRBD2 (6 bases each). Deletions cut 1 base from V and 4 bases from J, with 17 bases between. Per the germline V gene, CDR1 is LGHNA and CDR2 is YNFKEQ. The CDR3 spans 18 residues.